The 32 T cell receptor beta chains given below trace back to one sample, sequenced in a study of blood T cell repertoires in COVID-19. Using immunoSEQ multiplex PCR, the repertoire was profiled, and TCRdb retains in-frame clones only, with some absent. Of some 300,000 clones listed, roughly 90% are singletons. Material: peripheral blood. The origin of the receptors is a woman aged 70 to 79 with COVID-19, enrolled during active disease.

The gene calls are TRBV4-2 and TRBJ1-2; 7 nucleotides agree with TRBD1. Germline V gene lookup returns CDR1 LGHNA and CDR2 YNFKEQ. The V gene end was trimmed by 4 bases and the J gene end by 4 bases; junction bases not matched to a gene: 6. This CDR3 contains 14 residues. In DNA, the CDR3 is TGTGCCAGCAGCCGCGACGACAGGGCCTATGGCTACACCTTC. It codes for CASSRDDRAYGYTF.

DNA of the CDR3: TGCGCCAGCAGCCTCCCAAGGACAGGGGGCGGACCTACCTACGAGCAGTACTTC. Translation: CASSLPRTGGGPTYEQYF. V usage is TRBV5-1 and J usage is TRBJ2-7; TRBD1 aligns across 11 bases. Germline values: CDR1 SGHRS, CDR2 YFSETQ. The V segment lost 4 bases and the J segment 2 bases; nucleotides outside the gene matches: 14. CDR3 length: 18 residues. Full variable domain (remainder filled in from reference TRBV5-1 and TRBJ2-7): KAGVTQTPRYLIKTRGQQVTLSCSPISGHRSVSWYQQTPGQGLQFLFEYFSETQRNKGNFPGRFSGRQFSNSRSEMNVSTLELGDSALYLCASSLPRTGGGPTYEQYFGPGTRLTVT.

The chain combines TRBV4-3 with TRBJ2-7; a possible D gene is TRBD1 (5 bases). There are 16 residues in the CDR3. The germline CDR1 and CDR2 sequences are LGHNA and YSLEER. Trimming removed 0 bases from V and 1 base from J, with 13 bases in between. CDR3 loop: CASSQDRAGMSYEQYF. CDR3 sequence (DNA): TGCGCCAGCAGCCAAGATCGGGCAGGGATGTCCTACGAGCAGTACTTC.

The gene calls are TRBV7-3 and TRBJ2-1, with 9 bases lining up with TRBD2. This CDR3 spans 15 amino acids. The V gene's germline CDR1 is SGHTA and CDR2 FQGTGA. V lost 2 bases, J lost 4 bases, and 3 bases stayed unmatched. The CDR3 reads CASSLQLAGYNEQFF. In nucleotides, the CDR3 is TGTGCCAGCAGCTTACAACTAGCGGGTTACAATGAGCAGTTCTTC.

A single count supports this clone. This chain joins TRBV3-1 (or the pseudogene TRBV3-2) and TRBJ2-3, with 10 bases matching TRBD1. This CDR3 contains 15 residues. Per germline, CDR1 LGHDT and CDR2 YNNKEL (reference sequence). Unmatched junction bases numbered 6, after V lost 5 bases and J lost 4 bases. For the CDR3, the DNA is TGTGCCAGCAGCAGACAGGGGGCAAGGGCAGATACGCAGTATTTT. Encoded protein: CASSRQGARADTQYF.

This rearrangement joins TRBV7-8 to TRBJ2-5; TRBD1 aligns across 7 bases. Germline lookup yields CDR1 SGHVS and CDR2 FQNEAQ. The CDR3 spans 16 residues. J gave up 0 bases and V 5 bases, and 9 bases lay outside the gene matches. CDR3 DNA: TGTGCCAGCAGCATCCCGGGACAGTTGTACCAAGAGACCCAGTACTTC. It encodes CASSIPGQLYQETQYF.

The rearrangement joins TRBV9 to TRBJ1-6; possibly TRBD1 for D (5 bases). The CDR3 has 14 amino acids. Germline-derived CDR1 and CDR2 are SGDLS and YYNGEE. The V and J ends lost 6 bases and 6 bases respectively, with 13 bases between them. DNA for the CDR3: TGTGCCAGCAATGGGGGGGTCGGTAATTCACCCCTCCACTTT. Amino acids: CASNGGVGNSPLHF.

The chain combines TRBV29-1 with TRBJ2-4; D might be TRBD1 (6 bases). V was pared by 0 bases and J by 1 base, with 13 bases between. CDR3 length: 16 residues. From germline, CDR1 is SQVTM and CDR2 ANQGSEA. In DNA, the CDR3 is TGCAGCGTTGAAGACTGGACAGACATGGCCAAAAACATTCAGTACTTC. Protein product: CSVEDWTDMAKNIQYF.

The chain employs TRBV10-3 and TRBJ1-1, with D perhaps matching TRBD1 (5 bases). V gave up 4 bases and J gave up 0 bases, with 9 bases separating them. The CDR3 spans 14 residues. Germline-derived CDR1 and CDR2 are ENHRY and SYGVKD. The CDR3 DNA sequence: TGTGCCATCAGTGGACAGCCGATGAACACTGAAGCTTTCTTT. It specifies CAISGQPMNTEAFF.

The gene calls are TRBV28 and TRBJ2-5; 8 nucleotides agree with TRBD1. The V gene's germline CDR1 is MDHEN and CDR2 SYDVKM. V was pared by 3 bases and J by 7 bases, with 10 bases of the junction left unmatched. This CDR3 is built from 15 residues. As DNA, the CDR3 is TGTGCCAGCAGTTTCCAGGGGGCTAAAGGGGTGACCCAGTACTTC. Translating gives CASSFQGAKGVTQYF.

This clone was detected only a few times. J is TRBJ2-5 and V is TRBV9; D possibly corresponds to TRBD1 (6 bases). V lost 6 bases to trimming and J lost 5 bases, with 26 bases between them. Germline CDR1 and CDR2: SGDLS and YYNGEE. The CDR3 has 17 residues. CDR3 sequence reads: CASNHATYDRPRETQYF. The CDR3 nucleotides read TGTGCCAGCAATCACGCGACCTACGACAGGCCTAGGGAGACCCAGTACTTC. The full variable domain, its missing parts supplied by reference TRBV9 and TRBJ2-5, is DSGVTQTPKHLITATGQRVTLRCSPRSGDLSVYWYQQSLDQGLQFLIQYYNGEERAKGNILERFSAQQFPDLHSELNLSSLELGDSALYFCASNHATYDRPRETQYFGPGTRLLVL.

This chain links TRBV7-2 with TRBJ1-5; no clear D. CDR3 length: 14 amino acids. The germline V and J ends were trimmed by 1 base and 9 bases, with 13 bases remaining between them. Germline V gene sequence: CDR1 SGHTA, CDR2 FQGNSA. The CDR3 bases are TGTGCCAGCAGCTTAGAGATAGCCCGTGGGCCCCAGCATTTT. Translated: CASSLEIARGPQHF.

V is TRBV19 and J is TRBJ1-1, with 7 bases lining up with TRBD1. The CDR3 runs 15 residues. The ends lost 3 bases at V and 1 base at J; junction bases unmatched: 5. CDR1 and CDR2 from the germline V gene are LNHDA and SQIVND (reference sequence). Here the CDR3 DNA reads TGTGCCAGTAGTATTATCCGGGACAGGAACACTGAAGCTTTCTTT. This translates into CASSIIRDRNTEAFF.

The chain combines TRBV19 with TRBJ2-3; D is perhaps TRBD2 (6 bases). CDR3 length: 13 residues. The V gene lost 6 bases and the J gene lost 6 bases, with 13 bases spanning the gap. Germline assignment: CDR1 LNHDA and CDR2 SQIVND (reference sequence). Here the CDR3 reads CASSLGGADTQYF. In DNA, the CDR3 is TGTGCCAGTAGCCTCGGGGGAGCGGATACGCAGTATTTT.

The V and J genes are TRBV7-2 and TRBJ2-7; TRBD1 is a possible D gene (5 bases). The length of the CDR3 is 14 residues. Germline V gene sequence: CDR1 SGHTA, CDR2 FQGNSA. Trimming removed 4 bases from V and 7 bases from J, with 17 bases in between. This CDR3 is CASSSLQGVGEQYF. Here the CDR3 DNA reads TGTGCCAGCAGCTCCCTGCAGGGTGTAGGTGAGCAGTACTTC. The full variable domain, its missing parts supplied by reference TRBV7-2 and TRBJ2-7, is GAGVSQSPSNKVTEKGKDVELRCDPISGHTALYWYRQSLGQGLEFLIYFQGNSAPDKSGLPSDRFSAERTGGSVSTLTIQRTQQEDSAVYLCASSSLQGVGEQYFGPGTRLTVT.

CDR3 DNA: TGTGCCAGCAGTTATAGACTGGGCTACGAGCAGTACTTC. Translating gives CASSYRLGYEQYF. The rearrangement joins TRBV27 to TRBJ2-7, with D unclear. The CDR3 extends over 13 amino acids. Germline-derived CDR1 and CDR2 are MNHEY and SMNVEV (reference sequence). The V end lost 4 bases, the J end lost 3 bases, and 10 bases lay between the germline ends.

This rearrangement joins TRBV7-2 to TRBJ1-2, with TRBD1 matching 11 bases. The germline gives CDR1 SGHTA, CDR2 FQGNSA. The CDR3 contains 15 residues. The ends lost 5 bases at V and 5 bases at J; junction bases unmatched: 7. CDR3 DNA: TGTGCCAGCAGCCCTCAGGGACAGGGGGGATATGGCTACACCTTC. Residues: CASSPQGQGGYGYTF.

V is TRBV6-5 and J is TRBJ1-4; the D is unclear. Germline CDR1 MNHEY, CDR2 SVGAGI. This CDR3 is built from 15 residues. Between the trimmed V and J ends, which lost 6 bases and 4 bases, there was a span of 15 bases. The CDR3 bases are TGTGCCAGCAGGAACCGATGGGGAGGTAATGAAAAACTGTTTTTT. This encodes CASRNRWGGNEKLFF.

The V call is TRBV19, the J call TRBJ2-1, with D possibly TRBD2 on 6 matching bases. Germline values: CDR1 LNHDA, CDR2 SQIVND (reference sequence). The CDR3 runs 14 residues. Trimming pared 5 bases from V and 6 bases from J, leaving 14 bases between. The CDR3 sequence is CASSVRLVGNEQFF. The CDR3, as DNA: TGTGCCAGTAGTGTTCGACTAGTAGGCAATGAGCAGTTCTTC.

Only one count was recorded for this clone. This chain joins TRBV11-3 and TRBJ1-3; TRBD1 matches 8 bases. Losses at the gene ends were 3 bases for V and 0 bases for J; bases not matched to a gene: 1. The CDR3 covers 15 residues. Germline V gene lookup returns CDR1 SGHNT and CDR2 YENEEA. The CDR3, as DNA: TGTGCCAGCAGCTTGGACAGGGACTCTGGAAACACCATATATTTT. It translates to CASSLDRDSGNTIYF.

In DNA form, the CDR3 reads TGTGCCAGCAGCCCGAGCTGGGAGACCCAGTACTTC. It yields the protein CASSPSWETQYF. This chain links TRBV12-3 or TRBV12-4 with TRBJ2-5; D remains unclear. The CDR3 has 12 residues. V was cut by 6 bases and J by 5 bases, with 10 bases left in between.

This chain joins TRBV19 and TRBJ1-6; 7 bases line up with TRBD1. CDR1 and CDR2 (germline): LNHDA, SQIVND (reference sequence). The CDR3 loop spans 15 amino acids. V was clipped by 2 bases and J by 9 bases; unmatched bases: 7. DNA for the CDR3: TGTGCCAGTAGTATACAGACAGGGTGGGGTTCACCCCTCCACTTT. This sequence encodes CASSIQTGWGSPLHF.

The chain couples TRBV19 to TRBJ2-4, with a tentative D call TRBD1 (6 bases). Germline V gene sequence: CDR1 LNHDA, CDR2 SQIVND (reference sequence). Trimming took off 2 bases at V and 1 base at J, with 9 bases between the two ends. The CDR3 length is 15 residues. The DNA for the CDR3 is TGTGCCAGTAGTATAATGGGGGCGGCCAAAAACATTCAGTACTTC. Translating gives CASSIMGAAKNIQYF.

The rearrangement uses TRBV5-6 and TRBJ1-5; TRBD1 might be the D (5 bases). The V end lost 2 bases, the J end lost 1 base, and 7 bases lay between the germline ends. The V gene's germline CDR1 is SGHDT and CDR2 YYEEEE. CDR3 length: 14 residues. CDR3 loop: CASSFQGSNQPQHF. Here the CDR3 DNA reads TGTGCCAGCAGCTTCCAGGGAAGCAATCAGCCCCAGCATTTT.

This clone came up once. The chain has TRBV27 and TRBJ2-3; no firm D call. Trimming stripped 7 bases from V and 2 bases from J, with 10 bases between. In germline, CDR1 is MNHEY, CDR2 SMNVEV (reference sequence). The CDR3 is 13 residues long. CDR3 sequence: CASTTPYTDTQYF. The CDR3 nucleotides are TGTGCCAGCACAACACCATACACAGATACGCAGTATTTT.

The chain links TRBV27 to TRBJ1-2; 7 bases fit TRBD1. CDR1 and CDR2 (germline): MNHEY, SMNVEV (reference sequence). This CDR3 has 12 residues. The junction had 1 base not matched to a gene; V was cut back by 5 bases and J by 4 bases. This CDR3 is CASSPGGYGYTF. In nucleotides, the CDR3 is TGTGCCAGCAGTCCAGGGGGCTATGGCTACACCTTC.

The chain recombines TRBV24-1 with TRBJ2-2, with TRBD1 matching 9 bases. The CDR3 spans 14 residues. Germline trimming cut 7 bases from V and 1 base from J; bases unmatched to any gene: 0. Germline V CDR1 and CDR2: KGHDR, SFDVKD. The CDR3 bases are TGTGCCACCAGGGGACAGGGGAACACCGGGGAGCTGTTTTTT. Residues: CATRGQGNTGELFF.

The gene calls are TRBV28 and TRBJ1-1; 7 bases fit TRBD1. V lost 10 bases to trimming and J lost 7 bases; unmatched junction nucleotides: 9. Per germline, CDR1 MDHEN and CDR2 SYDVKM. The length of the CDR3 is 12 residues. CDR3 nucleotides: TGTGCCATCACACAGGGGTCGGGTGAAGCTTTCTTT. Translation: CAITQGSGEAFF.

The J gene is TRBJ1-5, the V gene TRBV12-5, with D uncertain. The CDR3 is 12 amino acids. CDR1 is LGHNT and CDR2 is FRNRAP in the germline V gene. V lost 2 bases and J 3 bases, leaving 2 bases between the germline ends. The CDR3 protein is CASGLLNQPQHF. The CDR3, as DNA: TGTGCTAGTGGTTTGCTCAATCAGCCCCAGCATTTT. Full variable domain (remainder filled in from reference TRBV12-5 and TRBJ1-5): DARVTQTPRHKVTEMGQEVTMRCQPILGHNTVFWYRQTMMQGLELLAYFRNRAPLDDSGMPKDRFSAEMPDATLATLKIQPSEPRDSAVYFCASGLLNQPQHFGDGTRLSIL.

The CDR3 here is CASSMTGAQANYGYTF. The CDR3 region has the DNA TGTGCCAGCAGCATGACAGGGGCGCAAGCTAACTATGGCTACACCTTC. The V and J genes are TRBV11-2 and TRBJ1-2; 8 bases map to TRBD1. V lost 5 bases to trimming and J lost 0 bases; unmatched junction nucleotides: 8. The CDR3 covers 16 residues. Germline V CDR1 and CDR2: SGHAT, FQNNGV.

V usage is TRBV4-1 and J usage is TRBJ1-3, with 7 bases matching TRBD1. This CDR3 is 15 amino acids long. Trimming cost V 4 bases and J 2 bases; bases outside gene matches: 5. Germline V gene sequence: CDR1 MGHRA, CDR2 YSYEKL. DNA for the CDR3: TGCGCCAGCAGCCTCACGACAGGGACTGGAAACACCATATATTTT. Amino acid sequence: CASSLTTGTGNTIYF.

The V call is TRBV6-5, the J call TRBJ2-2, with a tentative D call TRBD1 (6 bases). The CDR3 consists of 15 residues. Deletions cut 6 bases from V and 6 bases from J, with 17 bases between. CDR1 is MNHEY and CDR2 is SVGAGI in the germline V gene. CDR3 region: CASRLPTGFPGELFF. The CDR3 nucleotides are TGTGCCAGCAGGCTCCCTACAGGGTTCCCCGGGGAGCTGTTTTTT.